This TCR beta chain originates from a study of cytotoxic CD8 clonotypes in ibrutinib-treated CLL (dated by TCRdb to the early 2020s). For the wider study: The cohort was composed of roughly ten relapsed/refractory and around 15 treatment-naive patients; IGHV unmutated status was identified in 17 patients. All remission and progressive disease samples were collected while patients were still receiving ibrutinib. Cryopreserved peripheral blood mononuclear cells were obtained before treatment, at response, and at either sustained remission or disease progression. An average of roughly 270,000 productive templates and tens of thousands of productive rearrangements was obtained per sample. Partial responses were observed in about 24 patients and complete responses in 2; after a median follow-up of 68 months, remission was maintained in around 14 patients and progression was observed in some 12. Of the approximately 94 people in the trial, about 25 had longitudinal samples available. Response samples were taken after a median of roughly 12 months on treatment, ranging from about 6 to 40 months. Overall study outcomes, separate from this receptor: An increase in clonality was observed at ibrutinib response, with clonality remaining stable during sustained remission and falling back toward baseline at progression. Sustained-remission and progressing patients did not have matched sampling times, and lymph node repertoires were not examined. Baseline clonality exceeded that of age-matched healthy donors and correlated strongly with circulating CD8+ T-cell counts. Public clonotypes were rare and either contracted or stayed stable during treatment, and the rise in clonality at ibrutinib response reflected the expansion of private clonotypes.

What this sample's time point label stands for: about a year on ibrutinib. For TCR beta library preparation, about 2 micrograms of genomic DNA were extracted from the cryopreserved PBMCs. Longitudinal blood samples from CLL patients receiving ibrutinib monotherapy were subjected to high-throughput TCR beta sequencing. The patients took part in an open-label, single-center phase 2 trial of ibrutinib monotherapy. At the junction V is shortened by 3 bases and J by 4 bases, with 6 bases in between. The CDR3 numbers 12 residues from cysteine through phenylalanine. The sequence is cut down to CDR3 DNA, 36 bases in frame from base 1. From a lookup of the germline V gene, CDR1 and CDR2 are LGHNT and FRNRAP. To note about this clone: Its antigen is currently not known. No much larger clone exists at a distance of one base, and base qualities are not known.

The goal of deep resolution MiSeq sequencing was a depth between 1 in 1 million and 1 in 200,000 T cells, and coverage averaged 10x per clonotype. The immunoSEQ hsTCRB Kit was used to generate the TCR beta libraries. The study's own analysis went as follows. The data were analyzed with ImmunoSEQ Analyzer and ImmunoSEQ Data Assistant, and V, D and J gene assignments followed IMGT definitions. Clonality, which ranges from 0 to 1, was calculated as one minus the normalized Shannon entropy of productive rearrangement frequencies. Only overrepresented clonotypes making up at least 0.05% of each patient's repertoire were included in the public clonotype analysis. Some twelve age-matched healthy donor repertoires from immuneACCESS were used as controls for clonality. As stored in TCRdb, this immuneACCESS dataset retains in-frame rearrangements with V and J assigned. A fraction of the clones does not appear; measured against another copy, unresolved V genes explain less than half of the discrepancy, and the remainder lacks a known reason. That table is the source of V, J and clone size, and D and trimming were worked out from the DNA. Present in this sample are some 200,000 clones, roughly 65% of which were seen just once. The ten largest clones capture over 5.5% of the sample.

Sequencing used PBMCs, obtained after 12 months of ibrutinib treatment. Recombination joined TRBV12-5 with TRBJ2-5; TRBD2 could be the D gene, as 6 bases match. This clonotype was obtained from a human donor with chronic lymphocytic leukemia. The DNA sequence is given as TGTGCTAGTGGTTTCGGGGGAGAGACCCAGTACTTC. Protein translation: CASGFGGETQYF.